This TCR beta chain was captured by sequencing in a study of shared clonotypes between healthy human individuals. Germline lookup yields CDR1 SGHDT and CDR2 YYEEEE. V was pared by 5 bases and J by 4 bases, with 12 bases between. The CDR3 runs 13 residues. The method was immunoSEQ multiplex PCR; TCRdb's version includes in-frame clones alone and lacks a portion of them. The sample carries about 1 million clones, 70% to 80% recorded once. The rearrangement uses TRBV5-6 and TRBJ1-2; unclear D gene. The sequenced sample was memory CD4+ T cells sorted from blood. Subset denoted: CD45RA-negative fraction. The receptor was isolated from a man aged 18 to 29 in good health. The CDR3 sequence: CASRTLGVYGYTF. CDR3 sequence (DNA): TGTGCCAGCAGGACCCTTGGGGTCTATGGCTACACCTTC. The entire variable domain, with the rest obtained from reference TRBV5-6 and TRBJ1-2, is as follows: DAGVTQSPTHLIKTRGQQVTLRCSPKSGHDTVSWYQQALGQGPQFIFQYYEEEERQRGNFPDRFSGHQFPNYSSELNVNALLLGDSALYLCASRTLGVYGYTFGSGTRLTVV.